A selection of T cell receptor beta chains follows, all from one sample in a study of blood T cells in healthy people across ages. One entry per CDR3 protein results from TCRdb running MiXCR on the 5' RACE reads. The sample gives about 1,500,000 distinct CDR3 sequences, 28% of which show up once; over 7% is in the top ten. Sequencing was performed on blood. Receptor source: a woman in her 30s in good health. The CDR3 runs from the conserved cysteine through the conserved F or W. Fields, in order: J gene, V gene, D gene, clone size, CDR3 DNA, CDR3 protein. The D gene is left open where the match is weak. Clone size appears in some rows only: once, few, many, or a class for an expanded clone.

j_call: TRBJ2-5
v_call: TRBV5-6
d_call: .
clone_size: many
cdr3_nt: TGTGCGTCTACTCCGGGGGCAGCCCAAGAGACCCAGTACTTC
cdr3_aa: CASTPGAAQETQYF

j_call: TRBJ2-7
v_call: TRBV7-9
d_call: .
clone_size: few
cdr3_nt: TGTGCCAGCAGCTTTCAGGGGGGGGCCTACGAGCAGTACTTC
cdr3_aa: CASSFQGGAYEQYF

j_call: TRBJ1-2
v_call: TRBV7-2
d_call: TRBD1
clone_size: few
cdr3_nt: TGTGCCAGCAGCTTAGGACCCCACAGGGGGATTGGCTACACCTTC
cdr3_aa: CASSLGPHRGIGYTF

j_call: TRBJ1-5
v_call: TRBV9
d_call: .
clone_size: .
cdr3_nt: TGTGTCAGCAGCGCCGGGGACGGCAATCAGCCCCAGCATTTT
cdr3_aa: CVSSAGDGNQPQHF

j_call: TRBJ1-5
v_call: TRBV4-1
d_call: TRBD1
clone_size: few
cdr3_nt: TGCGCCAGCAGCCAAGTCTTAGGGGGCTACAATCAGCCCCAGCATTTT
cdr3_aa: CASSQVLGGYNQPQHF

j_call: TRBJ2-7
v_call: TRBV20-1
d_call: TRBD2
clone_size: many
cdr3_nt: TGCAGTGCTAGGGAGCTAGCGGGGGCCGACTACGAGCAGTACTTC
cdr3_aa: CSARELAGADYEQYF

j_call: TRBJ1-2
v_call: TRBV5-1
d_call: .
clone_size: few
cdr3_nt: TGCGCCAGCAGCTCCGGTTGGGCGACAGGTGGCTACACCTTC
cdr3_aa: CASSSGWATGGYTF

j_call: TRBJ2-7
v_call: TRBV27
d_call: TRBD2
clone_size: .
cdr3_nt: TGTGCCAGCAGTTTATCGACCGGACTAGCGGGAATGGGCGAGCAGTACTTC
cdr3_aa: CASSLSTGLAGMGEQYF

j_call: TRBJ1-3
v_call: TRBV29-1
d_call: .
clone_size: .
cdr3_nt: TGCAGCGTTGCGATTTTGAGGGCCGGAGGAGGAAACACCATATATTTT
cdr3_aa: CSVAILRAGGGNTIYF

j_call: TRBJ1-2
v_call: TRBV25-1
d_call: .
clone_size: .
cdr3_nt: TGTGCCAGCAGTTATCTTACGTATGGCTACACCTTC
cdr3_aa: CASSYLTYGYTF